This note documents a single TCR beta chain sequence. Its antigen is still unknown. This entry is derived from a study of shared clonotypes between healthy human individuals. Turning to the study itself: Donor ages ranged 18 to 49 years: a couple of women, a few men.

General study findings and limits: Naive subsets typically showed greater estimated richness than memory subsets.

This CDR3 is 17 amino acids long. J lost 4 bases, V lost 0 bases, and 9 bases had no gene match. The germline CDR1 and CDR2 sequences are SGHAT and FQNNGV. The donors were all Caucasian adults (living in Nashville, Tennessee). An even split of each subset's genomic DNA across several immunoSEQ plates was performed. Measured with immunoSEQ multiplex PCR; TCRdb has only the in-frame clones, and not every one. The sample records about 1.5 million clones, 95% to 97% being singletons. The specimen sequenced was naive CD4+ T cells sorted from blood. Noted subset: CD45RA+ positively selected. The clonotype was recovered from a man aged 25-45 years in good health. The J gene is TRBJ1-2, the V gene TRBV11-2, with TRBD1 identical over 9 bases. The CDR3 loop reads CASSLDPLGQGPYGYTF. As DNA, the CDR3 is TGTGCCAGCAGCTTAGATCCTTTGGGACAGGGCCCCTATGGCTACACCTTC.